The clone carrying this TCR beta chain was counted a few times. Its target is not known. This sample is drawn from a study of CD8 T cells in ankylosing spondylitis. Overall study results and limits: The disease-linked clones had a CD8+ phenotype and low blood frequencies. Disease-linked clones reportedly concentrated significantly in matched ankylosing spondylitis synovial fluid.

Molecular-barcoded quantitative 5'-RACE produced these TCR beta libraries. TCRdb redid the calling of the 5' RACE reads with MiXCR, one entry per CDR3 protein. The sample lists 90,000 to 120,000 distinct CDR3 sequences, 20% to 30% seen once, with about 12% in the top ten. CDR3 length: 15 amino acids. This TCR was recovered from a male donor with ankylosing spondylitis. The J gene is TRBJ1-5, the V gene TRBV21-1. TRBV21-1 is recorded as a pseudogene. Sequencing was done on a sample of synovial fluid, either unsorted or a sorted T cell fraction (not recorded which). The CDR3 DNA sequence: TGTGCCAGCAGCAAAGCGGCGAGGGAGAGTCAGCCCCAGCATTTT. Translating gives CASSKAARESQPQHF.